The clone carrying this TCR beta chain was picked up one time. The ends were cut back, 5 bases at V and 9 bases at J, with 26 bases in the middle. The V gene's germline CDR1 is SGHTA and CDR2 FQGNSA. CDR3 length: 16 residues. All of the isolated RNA was reverse transcribed, so expressed TCRB transcripts were sequenced. The assay was immunoSEQ multiplex PCR, and TCRdb's table has in-frame clones only and misses some. The table shows 300,000 to 350,000 clones, with around a fifth occurring only once. These data belong to a study of beta chain features in type 1 diabetes. This receptor was obtained from a woman under 30 in good health. The chain couples TRBV7-2 to TRBJ2-7, with D possibly TRBD2 on 6 matching bases. What was sequenced was naive CD4+ T cells from blood. Here the CDR3 reads CASSPTGVGDWEAQYF. The CDR3, as DNA: TGTGCCAGCAGCCCCACGGGGGTTGGGGACTGGGAGGCGCAGTACTTC.